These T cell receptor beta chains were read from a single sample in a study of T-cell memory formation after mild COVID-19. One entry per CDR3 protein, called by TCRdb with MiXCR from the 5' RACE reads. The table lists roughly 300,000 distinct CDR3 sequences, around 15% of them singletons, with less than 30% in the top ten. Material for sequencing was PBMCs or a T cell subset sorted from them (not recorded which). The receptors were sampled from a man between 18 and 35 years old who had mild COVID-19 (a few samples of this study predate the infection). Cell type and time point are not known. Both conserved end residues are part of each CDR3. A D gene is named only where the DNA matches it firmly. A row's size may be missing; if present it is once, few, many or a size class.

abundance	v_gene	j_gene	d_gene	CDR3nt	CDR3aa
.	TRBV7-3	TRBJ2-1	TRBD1	TGTGCCAGCAGCCCATACAGAGGACAGGGGGCTGATGAGCAGTTCTTC	CASSPYRGQGADEQFF
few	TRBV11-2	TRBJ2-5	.	TGTGCCAGCAGCTCATGGGAACACGAAGTGGAGACCCAGTACTTC	CASSSWEHEVETQYF
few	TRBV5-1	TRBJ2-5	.	TGCGCCAGCAGCCCGGGACCCCTGGAGACCCAGTACTTC	CASSPGPLETQYF
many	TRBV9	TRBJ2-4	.	TGTGCCAGCAGCGTAGGAACAGGGGGGGACATTCAGTACTTC	CASSVGTGGDIQYF
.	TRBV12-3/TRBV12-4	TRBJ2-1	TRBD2	TGTGCCAGCAGTCCCCTGGGTAGCGGGGGGCCATTGAATGAGCAGTTCTTC	CASSPLGSGGPLNEQFF
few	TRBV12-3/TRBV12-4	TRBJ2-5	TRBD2	TGTGCCAGCAGTTTATCCCTAGCGGGGGAAGAGACCCAGTACTTC	CASSLSLAGEETQYF
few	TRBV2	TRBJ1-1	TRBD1	TGTGCCAGCAGTGCTGCAGGGGGTAGAGCTGAAGCTTTCTTT	CASSAAGGRAEAFF
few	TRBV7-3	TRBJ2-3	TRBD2	TGTGCCAGCAACCCGGGGGGAACAGATACGCAGTATTTT	CASNPGGTDTQYF
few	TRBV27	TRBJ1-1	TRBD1	TGTGCCAGCAGTCCCAGGGACAGGGGCCTGATCTTT	CASSPRDRGLIF
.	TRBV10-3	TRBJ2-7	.	TGTGCCATCAGTGACGGGGGCAGCGCCTACGAGCAGTACTTC	CAISDGGSAYEQYF
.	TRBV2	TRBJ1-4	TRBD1	TGTGCCAGCAGCGGGACAGGAAATGAAAAACTGTTTTTT	CASSGTGNEKLFF
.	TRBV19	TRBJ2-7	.	TGTGCCAGTAGTATAGCGTCCGAGCAGTACTTC	CASSIASEQYF
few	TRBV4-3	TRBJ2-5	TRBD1	TGCGCCAGCAGCCGGGACAGGGGACCTTCGGGGTCGACCCAGTACTTC	CASSRDRGPSGSTQYF
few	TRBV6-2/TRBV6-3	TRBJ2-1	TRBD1	TGTGCCAGCAGTTACCCAGGGGGTGAGCAGTTCTTC	CASSYPGGEQFF
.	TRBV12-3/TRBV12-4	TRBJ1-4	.	TGTGCCAGCATTCCTGGACGGACAACTAATGAAAAACTGTTTTTT	CASIPGRTTNEKLFF
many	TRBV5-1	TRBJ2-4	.	TGCGCCAGCAGCTTGGATCAGGGGCAAGCCAAAAACATTCAGTACTTC	CASSLDQGQAKNIQYF
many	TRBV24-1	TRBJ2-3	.	TGTGCCACCAGTGATTCCTCGGCAGGGCCAGATACGCAGTATTTT	CATSDSSAGPDTQYF
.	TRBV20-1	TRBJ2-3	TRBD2	TGCAGTGCTATGGCGGGGGGGGTTCAGGATACGCAGTATTTT	CSAMAGGVQDTQYF
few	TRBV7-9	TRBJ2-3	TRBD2	TGTGCCAGCAGCTTCCAATTAGCTAGCGGGCAAGATACGCAGTATTTT	CASSFQLASGQDTQYF
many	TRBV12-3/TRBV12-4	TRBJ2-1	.	TGTGCCAGCAGTCCGGACGGGCGATACAATGAGCAGTTCTTC	CASSPDGRYNEQFF
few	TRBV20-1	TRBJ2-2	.	TGCAGTGCTAGAGGAGGCAACACCGGGGAGCTGTTTTTT	CSARGGNTGELFF
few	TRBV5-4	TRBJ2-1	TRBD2	TGTGCCAGCAGCCCGGGACTAGCGGGGGGGCCTTTTCGGGAGCAGTTCTTC	CASSPGLAGGPFREQFF
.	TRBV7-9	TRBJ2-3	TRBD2	TGTGCCAGCAGCCCGACTAGCGGGCGGAGCACAGATACGCAGTATTTT	CASSPTSGRSTDTQYF
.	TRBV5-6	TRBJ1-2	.	TGTGCCAGCAGCGGGACTACCCACTATGGCTACACCTTC	CASSGTTHYGYTF
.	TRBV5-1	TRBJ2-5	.	TGCGCCAGCAGCTTGGAAAACGAGGAGACCCAGTACTTC	CASSLENEETQYF
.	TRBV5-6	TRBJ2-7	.	TGTGCCAGCAGTCTCTGGGGGGGCGGCTACGAGCAGTACTTC	CASSLWGGGYEQYF
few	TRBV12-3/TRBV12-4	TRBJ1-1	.	TGTGCCAGCAGTTTACAGTCCGGGCTTCGGACTGAAGCTTTCTTT	CASSLQSGLRTEAFF
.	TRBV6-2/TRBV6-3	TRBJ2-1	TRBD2	TGTGCCAGCAGACTAGCGGGGGTCGGTGAGCAGTTCTTC	CASRLAGVGEQFF
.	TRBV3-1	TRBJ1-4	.	TGTGCCAGCAGCCAAGGGGGAGGCGGACTGTTTTTT	CASSQGGGGLFF
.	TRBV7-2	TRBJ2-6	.	TGTGCCAGCACCAACAGAGTAGCAGGGGCCAACGTCCTGACTTTC	CASTNRVAGANVLTF
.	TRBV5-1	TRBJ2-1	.	TGCGCCAGCAGCTCGCGGGTGGGAAATGAGCAGTTCTTC	CASSSRVGNEQFF
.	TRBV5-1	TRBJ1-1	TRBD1	TGCGCCAGCAGCTGGGGACAGGGAATGAACACTGAAGCTTTCTTT	CASSWGQGMNTEAFF
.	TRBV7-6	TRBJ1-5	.	TGTGCCAGCAGCTACGGACAGTATCAGCCCCAGCATTTT	CASSYGQYQPQHF
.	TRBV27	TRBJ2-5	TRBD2	TGTGCCAGCAGTTTCGCCTCCTCCTGGCGGGGGGGCGGAGAGACCCAGTACTTC	CASSFASSWRGGGETQYF
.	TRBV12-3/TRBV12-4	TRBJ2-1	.	TGTGCCAGCAGTTCAGGGAAGGGTCGGAATGAGCAGTTCTTC	CASSSGKGRNEQFF
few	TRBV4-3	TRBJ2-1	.	TGCGCCAGCAGCCAAGACCACTACAATGAGCAGTTCTTC	CASSQDHYNEQFF